The next 32 T cell receptor beta chains were all read from a single sample in a study of response to subunit inactivated influenza vaccine. TCRdb redid the calling of the RT-PCR reads with MiXCR, one entry per CDR3 protein. The sample holds about 780,000 distinct CDR3 sequences; less than 20% are singletons and the top ten take roughly 10%. Sample: PBMCs from blood, taken 4 to 6 days after vaccination. The receptors come from a man aged 50-59 years who received an inactivated influenza vaccine.

This clonotype was detected a few times. This chain connects TRBV15 to TRBJ1-2; TRBD1 might be the D (5 bases). This CDR3 is 16 amino acids long. The germline V and J ends were trimmed by 1 base and 0 bases, with 12 bases remaining between them. The germline gives CDR1 LNHNV, CDR2 YYDKDF (reference sequence). The CDR3 DNA reads TGTGCCACCAGCAGAGTGGGGCAGGAAGCTAACTATGGCTACACCTTC. Amino acid sequence: CATSRVGQEANYGYTF.

This clonotype was counted a few times. The chain couples TRBV25-1 to TRBJ2-3, with a tentative D call TRBD2 (5 bases). The CDR3 covers 15 residues. The V end was cut by 3 bases, the J end by 9 bases, with 19 bases between. Germline values: CDR1 MGHDK, CDR2 SYGVNS. CDR3 in amino acids: CASSDPGVAYQTQYF. The CDR3 DNA reads TGTGCCAGCAGTGATCCCGGGGTCGCATACCAAACGCAGTATTTT.

The V gene is TRBV2, the J gene TRBJ1-1; D remains unclear. The CDR3 has 15 amino acids. V gave up 0 bases and J gave up 1 base, with 9 bases separating them. Per the germline V gene, CDR1 is SNHLY and CDR2 is FYNNEI. CDR3 sequence (DNA): TGTGCCAGCAGTGAAGCAAGGCAGCCGAACACTGAAGCTTTCTTT. Translating it yields CASSEARQPNTEAFF.

V usage is TRBV10-3 and J usage is TRBJ2-5, with D perhaps TRBD1 or TRBD2 (7 bases each). V was clipped by 10 bases and J by 0 bases, with 12 bases between them. The CDR3 is 13 amino acids. Germline V lookup: CDR1 ENHRY, CDR2 SYGVKD. The CDR3 DNA follows: TGTGCCAACGCAGGGGGGGACCAAGAGACCCAGTACTTC. Amino acid sequence: CANAGGDQETQYF.

This clonotype was recorded a few times. V and J are TRBV20-1 and TRBJ2-7, with unresolved D. The CDR3 is 10 amino acids. Trimming removed 1 base from V and 5 bases from J, with 3 bases in between. Germline CDR1 DFQATT, CDR2 SNEGSKA (reference sequence). The CDR3 DNA reads as TGCAGTGCTAGAGCGCACGAGCAGTACTTC. It translates to CSARAHEQYF.

The rearrangement links TRBV20-1 to TRBJ2-4; a weak D match, TRBD2 (6 bases). The germline V gene has CDR1 DFQATT and CDR2 SNEGSKA (reference sequence). The CDR3 contains 22 residues. Trimming took 0 bases from V and 1 from J, leaving 31 bases between them. CDR3 amino acids: CSARDKRTIGGATKQAKNIQYF. The CDR3 bases are TGCAGTGCTAGAGATAAGAGGACTATTGGCGGGGCGACAAAACAGGCCAAAAACATTCAGTACTTC.

The chain carries TRBV5-4 and TRBJ2-2; unclear D gene. This CDR3 contains 14 residues. CDR1 and CDR2 (germline): SGHNT, YYREEE (reference sequence). Trimming shortened V by 4 bases and J by 4 bases, and 11 bases separated the two germline ends. The CDR3 sequence: CASSRVTSTGELFF. The CDR3 DNA reads TGTGCCAGCAGCCGGGTCACCAGCACCGGGGAGCTGTTTTTT. Looking up the rest from reference TRBV5-4 and TRBJ2-2 gives the full variable domain: ETGVTQSPTHLIKTRGQQVTLRCSSQSGHNTVSWYQQALGQGPQFIFQYYREEENGRGNFPPRFSGLQFPNYSSELNVNALELDDSALYLCASSRVTSTGELFFGEGSRLTVL.

This clonotype was seen ten or more times. This chain connects TRBV6-5 to TRBJ1-5, with unresolved D. Trimming stripped 2 bases from V and 4 bases from J, with 6 bases between. The length of the CDR3 is 13 residues. Germline CDR1 is MNHEY and CDR2 is SVGAGI. As DNA, the CDR3 is TGTGCCAGCAGTTACAGCGTAAATCAGCCCCAGCATTTT. Translated: CASSYSVNQPQHF.

The chain combines TRBV5-1 with TRBJ1-1; TRBD1 aligns across 9 bases. CDR1 is SGHRS, CDR2 YFSETQ, per germline. The CDR3 contains 14 residues. J gave up 1 base and V 7 bases, and 5 bases lay outside the gene matches. CDR3: CASSRTGENTEAFF. The CDR3, as DNA: TGCGCCAGCTCCCGGACAGGGGAGAACACTGAAGCTTTCTTT.

There are a few counts of this clonotype. V and J are TRBV27 and TRBJ2-1, with D possibly matching TRBD2 (5 bases). This CDR3 region has 16 residues. Per the germline V gene, CDR1 is MNHEY and CDR2 is SMNVEV (reference sequence). V was cut by 2 bases and J by 9 bases, with 20 bases left in between. The CDR3 DNA reads TGTGCCAGCAGTTTACGGGGTATTTTATTGTCGGGTGAGCAGTTCTTC. Translated, it gives CASSLRGILLSGEQFF.

In the case of this clonotype: Germline is not matched at one junction end, which may reflect a read error. The chain uses TRBV7-8 and TRBJ2-7, with no clear D. CDR1 is SGHVS, CDR2 FQNEAQ, per germline. This CDR3 spans 14 amino acids. The chain's CDR3 is CASSLGPFAYELYF. Written as DNA, the CDR3 is TGTGCCAGCAGCCTAGGGCCCTTCGCCTACGAGCTGTACTTC.

This clonotype was counted a few times. This sequence joins TRBV4-3 and TRBJ2-7, with D unresolved. V lost 1 base and J lost 3, with 10 bases in between. Germline lookup yields CDR1 LGHNA and CDR2 YSLEER. The CDR3 runs to 14 residues. Here the CDR3 DNA reads TGCGCCAGCAGCCAAGGACCGGACGGCTACGAGCAGTACTTC. The encoded protein is CASSQGPDGYEQYF.

Only a few counts were recorded for this clonotype. The chain joins TRBV10-1 to TRBJ2-3; D may be TRBD1 (5 bases). The CDR3 consists of 15 residues. The V gene's germline CDR1 is WNHNN and CDR2 SYGVQD (reference sequence). Trimming removed 5 bases at V and 4 bases at J, with 16 bases between. The CDR3 sequence: CASSPSRQGSDTQYF. DNA of the CDR3: TGCGCCAGCAGTCCATCCCGGCAGGGTTCAGATACGCAGTATTTT.

In its sample, this clonotype was seen once. The chain couples TRBV13 to TRBJ1-3; D may be TRBD1 (5 bases). Trimming took off 5 bases at V and 0 bases at J, with 14 bases between the two ends. The CDR3 contains 16 residues. Looked up from germline, CDR1 is PRHDT and CDR2 is FYEKMQ (reference sequence). CDR3 region: CASSPGLRGSGNTIYF. CDR3 nucleotides: TGTGCCAGCAGCCCCGGCCTAAGGGGCTCTGGAAACACCATATATTTT.

This sequence joins TRBV19 and TRBJ1-1, with D maybe TRBD1 (5 bases). Germline CDR1 is LNHDA and CDR2 is SQIVND (reference sequence). The CDR3 sequence is 15 residues long. The V and J ends lost 5 bases and 0 bases respectively, with 13 bases between them. DNA for the CDR3: TGTGCCAGTAGTCTCCGGGGCACAATGAACACTGAAGCTTTCTTT. It yields the protein CASSLRGTMNTEAFF.

This clonotype appeared many times. This rearrangement joins TRBV20-1 to TRBJ2-3; 11 bases align to TRBD2. V was pared by 1 base and J by 2 bases, with 5 bases of the junction left unmatched. This CDR3 is 16 amino acids long. From germline, CDR1 is DFQATT and CDR2 SNEGSKA (reference sequence). CDR3 sequence: CSARVGTSGYTDTQYF. CDR3 in DNA: TGCAGTGCTAGAGTGGGGACTAGCGGATACACAGATACGCAGTATTTT.

The sample holds many counts of this clonotype. The chain joins TRBV7-6 to TRBJ2-5; 11 bases align to TRBD2. This CDR3 has 16 residues. The junction had 7 bases not matched to a gene; V was cut back by 5 bases and J by 2 bases. The germline V gene encodes CDR1 SGHVS and CDR2 FNYEAQ. For the CDR3, the DNA is TGTGCCAGCAGCCACGGACTAGCGGGCCGACAAGAGACCCAGTACTTC. This gives the protein CASSHGLAGRQETQYF.

This clonotype has more than one count but fewer than ten. The chain joins TRBV28 to TRBJ1-6; perhaps TRBD1 as D (6 bases). V was clipped by 3 bases and J by 2 bases, with 8 bases between them. This CDR3 contains 15 residues. Germline CDR1 and CDR2: MDHEN and SYDVKM. The CDR3 bases are TGTGCCAGCAGTTTGGGGGGCGCCTATAATTCACCCCTCCACTTT. It yields the protein CASSLGGAYNSPLHF.

This rearrangement joins TRBV5-1 to TRBJ2-3; no firm D call. The V and J ends lost 4 bases and 0 bases respectively, with 9 bases between them. The CDR3 sequence is 14 residues long. In germline, CDR1 is SGHRS, CDR2 YFSETQ. The CDR3 spells CASSTQASTDTQYF. CDR3 sequence (DNA): TGCGCCAGCAGCACCCAGGCTAGCACAGATACGCAGTATTTT.

This clonotype turned up a few times. V usage is TRBV20-1 and J usage is TRBJ2-7; TRBD1 aligns across 9 bases. This CDR3 region has 15 residues. CDR1 DFQATT and CDR2 SNEGSKA come from the germline V gene (reference sequence). V was clipped by 0 bases and J by 2 bases; unmatched bases: 5. CDR3 nucleotides: TGCAGTGCTAGAGATAGGAGACAGGGGGCCTACGAGCAGTACTTC. It specifies CSARDRRQGAYEQYF.

The chain has TRBV7-9 and TRBJ1-6; 7 bases align to TRBD1. The germline gives CDR1 SEHNR, CDR2 FQNEAQ (reference sequence). V shed 1 base and J 8 bases; nucleotides not matched to a gene: 8. This CDR3 is 16 amino acids long. CDR3 DNA sequence: TGTGCCAGCAGCTTAGGGGGCCTAGGGGGCTATTCACCCCTCCACTTT. This gives the protein CASSLGGLGGYSPLHF.

There are a few counts of this clonotype. The gene calls are TRBV6-6 and TRBJ1-2, with TRBD1 matching over 7 bases. This CDR3 region has 13 residues. With 4 bases clipped from V and 6 bases from J, the junction kept 5 bases outside the gene matches. Looked up from germline, CDR1 is MNHNY and CDR2 is SVGAGI (reference sequence). CDR3 nucleotide sequence: TGTGCCAGCAGTTGGACAGGCTCGGATGGCTACACCTTC. Amino acid sequence: CASSWTGSDGYTF.

CDR3 nucleotides: TGCGCCAGCAGCTTGTTGACTAGCGAGCGGGAGACCCAGTACTTC. Its protein product is CASSLLTSERETQYF. The genes are TRBV5-1 and TRBJ2-5, with 8 bases identical to TRBD2. V was clipped by 1 base and J by 5 bases; unmatched bases: 7. The CDR3 consists of 15 residues. From germline, CDR1 is SGHRS and CDR2 YFSETQ.

The J gene is TRBJ2-7, the V gene TRBV7-2; perhaps TRBD2 as D (6 bases). Germline CDR1 SGHTA, CDR2 FQGNSA. The CDR3 spans 14 residues. Trimming stripped 2 bases from V and 7 bases from J, with 15 bases between. CDR3 in amino acids: CASSLMGLAGEQYF. In nucleotides, the CDR3 is TGTGCCAGCAGCTTAATGGGACTTGCGGGGGAGCAGTACTTC.

This clonotype appeared a few times. V usage is TRBV20-1 and J usage is TRBJ2-7; D might be TRBD1 or TRBD2, each matching 5 bases. V was shortened by 0 bases and J by 7 bases, with 16 bases between the two germline ends. CDR1 and CDR2 (germline): DFQATT, SNEGSKA (reference sequence). There are 14 residues in the CDR3. As DNA, the CDR3 is TGCAGTGCTAGAGATATGGGACCGAATATGGAGCAGTACTTC. Translating it yields CSARDMGPNMEQYF.

J is TRBJ1-4 and V is TRBV28; D unclear. V was trimmed by 6 bases and J by 3 bases, leaving 11 bases between them. This CDR3 region has 14 residues. The germline gives CDR1 MDHEN, CDR2 SYDVKM. The DNA of the CDR3 is TGTGCCAGCAGCCGTCGACGGCCTAATGAAAAACTGTTTTTT. Its translation is CASSRRRPNEKLFF.

The CDR3, as DNA: TGTGCCAGCAGTTTAGAAGGACTAGCGGTGGAGCAGTACTTC. Amino acids: CASSLEGLAVEQYF. The chain has TRBV28 and TRBJ2-7; 10 bases align to TRBD2. V shed 2 bases and J 7 bases; nucleotides not matched to a gene: 5. Germline V lookup: CDR1 MDHEN, CDR2 SYDVKM. The CDR3 covers 14 residues. Based on the CDR3 plus reference TRBV28 and TRBJ2-7, the full variable domain is DVKVTQSSRYLVKRTGEKVFLECVQDMDHENMFWYRQDPGLGLRLIYFSYDVKMKEKGDIPEGYSVSREKKERFSLILESASTNQTSMYLCASSLEGLAVEQYFGPGTRLTVT.

The chain recombines TRBV4-3 with TRBJ2-2, with D possibly being TRBD1 (5 bases). Germline V gene sequence: CDR1 LGHNA, CDR2 YSLEER. CDR3 length equals 17 residues. With 2 bases removed from V and 2 bases from J, the gap between germline ends came to 15 bases. The CDR3 region has the DNA TGCGCCAGCAGCCAATCGGCTGACAGAACAAACACCGGGGAGCTGTTTTTT. This translates into CASSQSADRTNTGELFF.

CDR3 nucleotide sequence: TGTGCCAGCAGCTTAAACGCAGGAACAGGCTTTACTCAGCCCCAGCATTTT. Residues: CASSLNAGTGFTQPQHF. V usage is TRBV7-9 and J usage is TRBJ1-5; TRBD1 is a possible D gene (5 bases). The germline CDR1 and CDR2 sequences are SEHNR and FQNEAQ (reference sequence). Between the trimmed V and J ends, which lost 2 bases and 6 bases, there was a span of 20 bases. This CDR3 is built from 17 residues.

This clonotype has just one count. The rearrangement links TRBV28 to TRBJ2-1; TRBD2 matches 13 bases. The trim removed 3 bases at V and 0 bases at J, leaving 11 bases unmatched. Germline values: CDR1 MDHEN, CDR2 SYDVKM. This CDR3 is 20 amino acids long. The CDR3 nucleotides read TGTGCCAGCAGTTTTATTTCGGGACTAGCGGGGACCAGCTCCTACAATGAGCAGTTCTTC. It specifies CASSFISGLAGTSSYNEQFF.

J is TRBJ2-1 and V is TRBV6-1, with TRBD2 identical over 14 bases. The CDR3 runs 17 residues. The V gene's germline CDR1 is MNHNS and CDR2 SASEGT. The trim removed 2 bases at V and 5 bases at J, leaving 5 bases unmatched. CDR3 sequence reads: CASSENEGLAGDNEQFF. As DNA, the CDR3 is TGTGCCAGCAGTGAAAATGAGGGACTAGCGGGGGACAATGAGCAGTTCTTC.

This clonotype was detected many times. This chain joins TRBV27 and TRBJ2-7; tentative D call: TRBD2 (5 bases). Trimming shortened V by 7 bases and J by 4 bases, and 20 bases separated the two germline ends. The CDR3 runs to 15 residues. Per germline, CDR1 MNHEY and CDR2 SMNVEV (reference sequence). CDR3 in amino acids: CASTYRPSPGYEQYF. DNA of the CDR3: TGTGCCAGCACTTACCGCCCCTCCCCGGGGTACGAGCAGTACTTC.